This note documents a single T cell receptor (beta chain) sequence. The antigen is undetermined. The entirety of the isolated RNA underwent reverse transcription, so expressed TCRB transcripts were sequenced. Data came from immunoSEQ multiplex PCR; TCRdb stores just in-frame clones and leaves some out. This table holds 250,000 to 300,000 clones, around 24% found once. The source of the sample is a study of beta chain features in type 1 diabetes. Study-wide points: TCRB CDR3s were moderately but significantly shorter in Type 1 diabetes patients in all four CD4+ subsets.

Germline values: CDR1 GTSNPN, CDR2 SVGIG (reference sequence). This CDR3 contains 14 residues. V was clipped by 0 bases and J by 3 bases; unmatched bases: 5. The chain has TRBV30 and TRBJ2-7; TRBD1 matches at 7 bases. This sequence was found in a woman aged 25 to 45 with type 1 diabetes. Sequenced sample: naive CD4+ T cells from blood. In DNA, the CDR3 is TGTGCCTGGAGTGTTGGGGGACAGATCTACGAGCAGTACTTC. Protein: CAWSVGGQIYEQYF.